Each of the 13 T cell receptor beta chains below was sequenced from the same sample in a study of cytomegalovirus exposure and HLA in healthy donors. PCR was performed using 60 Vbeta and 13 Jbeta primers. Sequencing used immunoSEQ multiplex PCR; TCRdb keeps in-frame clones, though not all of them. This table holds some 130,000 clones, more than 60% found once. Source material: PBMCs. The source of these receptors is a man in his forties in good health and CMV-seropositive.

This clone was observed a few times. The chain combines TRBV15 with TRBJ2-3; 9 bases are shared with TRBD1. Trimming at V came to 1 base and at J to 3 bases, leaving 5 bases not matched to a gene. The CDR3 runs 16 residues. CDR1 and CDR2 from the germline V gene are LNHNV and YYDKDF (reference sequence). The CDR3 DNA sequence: TGTGCCACCAGCAGAGGTCGACAGGGGGGAACAGATACGCAGTATTTT. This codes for CATSRGRQGGTDTQYF.

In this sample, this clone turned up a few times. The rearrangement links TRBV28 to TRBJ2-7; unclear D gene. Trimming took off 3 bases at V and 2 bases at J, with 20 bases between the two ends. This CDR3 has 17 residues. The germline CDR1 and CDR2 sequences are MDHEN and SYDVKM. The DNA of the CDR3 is TGTGCCAGCAGTTTGCTGCCATGGATCGTACAGCCCTACGAGCAGTACTTC. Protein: CASSLLPWIVQPYEQYF.

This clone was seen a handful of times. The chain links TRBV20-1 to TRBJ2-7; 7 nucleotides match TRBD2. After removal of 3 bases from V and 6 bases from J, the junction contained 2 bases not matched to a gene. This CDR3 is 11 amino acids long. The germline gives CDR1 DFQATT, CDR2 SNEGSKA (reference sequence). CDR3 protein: CSASGGSEQYF. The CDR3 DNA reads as TGCAGTGCTAGCGGGGGGTCCGAGCAGTACTTC.

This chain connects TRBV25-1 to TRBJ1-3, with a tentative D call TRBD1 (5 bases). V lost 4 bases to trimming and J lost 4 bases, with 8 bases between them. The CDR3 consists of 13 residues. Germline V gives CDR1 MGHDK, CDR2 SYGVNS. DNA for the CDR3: TGTGCCAGCAGTGCTTCAGGGGGAAACACCATATATTTT. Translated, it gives CASSASGGNTIYF.

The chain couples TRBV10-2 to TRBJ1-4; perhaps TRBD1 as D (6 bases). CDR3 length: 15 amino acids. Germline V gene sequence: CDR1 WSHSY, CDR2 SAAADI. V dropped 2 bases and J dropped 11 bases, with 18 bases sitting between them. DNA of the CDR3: TGCGCCAGCAGTGAGCCGTCATCGACGGGGGGCAAACTGTTTTTT. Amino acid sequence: CASSEPSSTGGKLFF.

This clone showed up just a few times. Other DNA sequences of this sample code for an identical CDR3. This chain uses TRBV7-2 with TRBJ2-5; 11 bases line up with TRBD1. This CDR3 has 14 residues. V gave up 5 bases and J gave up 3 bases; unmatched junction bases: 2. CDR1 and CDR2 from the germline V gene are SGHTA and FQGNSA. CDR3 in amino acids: CASSRDRGEETQYF. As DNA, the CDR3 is TGTGCCAGCAGCCGGGACAGGGGGGAAGAGACCCAGTACTTC.

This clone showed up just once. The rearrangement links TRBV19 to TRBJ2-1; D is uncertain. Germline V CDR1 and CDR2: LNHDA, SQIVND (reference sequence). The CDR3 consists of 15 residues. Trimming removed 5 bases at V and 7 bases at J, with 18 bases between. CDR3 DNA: TGTGCCAGTAGTCCAGGCTCCCCTCTTCTGAATGAGCAGTTCTTC. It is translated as CASSPGSPLLNEQFF. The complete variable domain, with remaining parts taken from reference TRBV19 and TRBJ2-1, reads DGGITQSPKYLFRKEGQNVTLSCEQNLNHDAMYWYRQDPGQGLRLIYYSQIVNDFQKGDIAEGYSVSREKKESFPLTVTSAQKNPTAFYLCASSPGSPLLNEQFFGPGTRLTVL.

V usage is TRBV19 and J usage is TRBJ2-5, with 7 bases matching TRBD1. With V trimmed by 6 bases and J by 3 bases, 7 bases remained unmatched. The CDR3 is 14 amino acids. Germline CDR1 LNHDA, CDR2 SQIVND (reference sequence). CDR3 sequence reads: CASRTTGTEETQYF. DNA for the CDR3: TGTGCCAGTAGAACGACCGGGACAGAAGAGACCCAGTACTTC.

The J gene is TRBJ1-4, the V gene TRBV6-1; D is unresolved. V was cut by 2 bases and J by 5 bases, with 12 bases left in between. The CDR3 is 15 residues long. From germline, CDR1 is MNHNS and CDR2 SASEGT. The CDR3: CASSERVAGNEKLFF. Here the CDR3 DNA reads TGTGCCAGCAGTGAAAGAGTGGCGGGGAATGAAAAACTGTTTTTT.

The CDR3 here is CASSPRLAGGVNEQYF. In nucleotides, the CDR3 is TGTGCCAGCAGCCCGAGACTAGCGGGAGGCGTCAACGAGCAGTACTTC. V gene TRBV7-2 combines with J gene TRBJ2-7; TRBD2 matches at 13 bases. The J segment lost 5 bases and the V segment lost 5 bases, leaving 9 bases of the junction unmatched. The CDR3 sequence is 16 residues long. Germline CDR1 reads SGHTA; CDR2 reads FQGNSA. Full variable domain (rest looked up from reference TRBV7-2 and TRBJ2-7): GAGVSQSPSNKVTEKGKDVELRCDPISGHTALYWYRQSLGQGLEFLIYFQGNSAPDKSGLPSDRFSAERTGGSVSTLTIQRTQQEDSAVYLCASSPRLAGGVNEQYFGPGTRLTVT.

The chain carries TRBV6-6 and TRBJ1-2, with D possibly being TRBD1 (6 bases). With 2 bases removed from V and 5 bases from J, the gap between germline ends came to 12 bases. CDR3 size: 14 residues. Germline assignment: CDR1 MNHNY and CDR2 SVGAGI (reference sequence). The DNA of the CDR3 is TGTGCCAGCAGTTACCAGGGGAACGGGTATGGCTACACCTTC. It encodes CASSYQGNGYGYTF.

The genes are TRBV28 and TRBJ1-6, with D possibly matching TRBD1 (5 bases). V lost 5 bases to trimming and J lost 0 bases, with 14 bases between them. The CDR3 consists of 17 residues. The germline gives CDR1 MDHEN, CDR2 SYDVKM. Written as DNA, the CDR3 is TGTGCCAGCAGTCGGGGGGACCCTAGCTCCTATAATTCACCCCTCCACTTT. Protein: CASSRGDPSSYNSPLHF.

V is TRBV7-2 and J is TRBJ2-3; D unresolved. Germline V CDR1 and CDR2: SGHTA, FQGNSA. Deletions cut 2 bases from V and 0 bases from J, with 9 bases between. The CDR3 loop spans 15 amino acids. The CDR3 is CASSLTVYSTDTQYF. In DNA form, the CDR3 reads TGTGCCAGCAGCTTAACTGTCTATAGCACAGATACGCAGTATTTT.